These T cell receptor beta chains were read from a single sample in a study of cytomegalovirus exposure and HLA in healthy donors. Method: immunoSEQ multiplex PCR; TCRdb's copy keeps in-frame clones and lacks some. The sample holds 150,000 to 200,000 clones, roughly 86% seen once. The source material was PBMCs. All receptors come from a woman under 30 in good health and CMV-seronegative. CDR3s include the opening cysteine and the closing phenylalanine or tryptophan. The order of the fields is V gene, CDR3 length, clone size, J gene, D gene, CDR3 protein, CDR3 DNA. The D gene is left open where the match is weak. Not all rows give a size; the values are once, few, many and, for expanded clones, a class.

>TRBV2|15|once|TRBJ2-2|-
CASTSWDTYTGELFF
TGTGCCAGCACCTCATGGGACACATACACCGGGGAGCTGTTTTTT
>TRBV29-1|15|-|TRBJ2-3|TRBD2
CSVPGTSGLTDTQYF
TGCAGCGTCCCCGGGACTAGCGGCCTCACAGATACGCAGTATTTT
>TRBV9|16|-|TRBJ2-5|-
CASSPGAPAFQETQYF
TGTGCCAGCAGCCCAGGGGCCCCCGCGTTCCAAGAGACCCAGTACTTC
>TRBV10-2|16|-|TRBJ2-2|-
CASRRGGLSNTGELFF
TGCGCCAGCAGAAGAGGGGGACTATCGAACACCGGGGAGCTGTTTTTT
>TRBV2|12|few|TRBJ1-5|-
CASSGQNQPQHF
TGTGCCAGCAGTGGACAGAATCAGCCCCAGCATTTT
>TRBV9|15|-|TRBJ1-1|-
CASSVAAAGNTEAFF
TGTGCCAGCAGCGTAGCGGCAGCGGGGAACACTGAAGCTTTCTTT
>TRBV6-4|15|few|TRBJ1-1|TRBD1
CASSDLGTENTEAFF
TGTGCCAGCAGTGACCTCGGGACAGAGAACACTGAAGCTTTCTTT
>TRBV6-1|17|-|TRBJ2-2|TRBD2
CASSGKTSGRAPGELFF
TGTGCCAGCAGTGGGAAGACTAGCGGGAGGGCCCCCGGGGAGCTGTTTTTT
>TRBV27|14|-|TRBJ1-5|TRBD1
CASQGTGGNQPQHF
TGTGCCAGCCAGGGGACAGGGGGTAATCAGCCCCAGCATTTT
>TRBV5-1|14|-|TRBJ1-1|-
CASSWTSLGAEAFF
TGCGCCAGCAGCTGGACTTCCCTTGGGGCTGAAGCTTTCTTT